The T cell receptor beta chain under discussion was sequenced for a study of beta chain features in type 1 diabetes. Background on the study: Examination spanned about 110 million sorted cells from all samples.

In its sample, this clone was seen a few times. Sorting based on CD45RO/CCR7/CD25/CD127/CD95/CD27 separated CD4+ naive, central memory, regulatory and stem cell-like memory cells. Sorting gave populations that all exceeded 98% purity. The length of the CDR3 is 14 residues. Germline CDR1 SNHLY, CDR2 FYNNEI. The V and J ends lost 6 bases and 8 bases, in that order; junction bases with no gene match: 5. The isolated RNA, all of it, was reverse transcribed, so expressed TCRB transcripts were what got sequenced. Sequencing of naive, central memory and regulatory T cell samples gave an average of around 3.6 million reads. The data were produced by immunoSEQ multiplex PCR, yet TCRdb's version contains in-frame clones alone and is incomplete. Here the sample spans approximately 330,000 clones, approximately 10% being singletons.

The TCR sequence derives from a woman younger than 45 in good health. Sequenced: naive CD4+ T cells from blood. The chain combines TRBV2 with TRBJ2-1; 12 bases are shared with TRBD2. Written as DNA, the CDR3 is TGTGCCAGCAGGGTACTAGCGGGAGGTCATGAGCAGTTCTTC. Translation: CASRVLAGGHEQFF. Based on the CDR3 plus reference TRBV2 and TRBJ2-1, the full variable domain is EPEVTQTPSHQVTQMGQEVILRCVPISNHLYFYWYRQILGQKVEFLVSFYNNEISEKSEIFDDQFSVERPDGSNFTLKIRSTKLEDSAMYFCASRVLAGGHEQFFGPGTRLTVL.